Listed below are T cell receptor beta chains from one sample, sequenced in a study of blood T cell repertoires in COVID-19. Only in-frame clones appear in the TCRdb table, and some are missing; sequencing was by immunoSEQ multiplex PCR. Found here are about 89,000 clones, less than 85% of them singletons; the top ten hold about 19%. Source material: peripheral blood. These receptors all stem from a woman over 75 with acute or convalescent COVID-19. CDR3s include the opening cysteine and the closing phenylalanine or tryptophan. The order of the fields is CDR3 length, D gene, clone size, J gene, V gene, CDR3 protein, CDR3 DNA. A D gene is named only where the DNA matches it firmly. Clone size, where shown, is once, few, many, or a class for clones that have expanded.

CDR3 length: 16; D gene: .; clone size: once; J gene: TRBJ1-3; V gene: TRBV4-1; CDR3 protein: CASSPGLTLTGNTIYF; CDR3 DNA: TGCGCCAGCAGCCCGGGACTGACCTTGACGGGAAACACCATATATTTT
CDR3 length: 17; D gene: TRBD1; clone size: .; J gene: TRBJ2-5; V gene: TRBV19; CDR3 protein: CASSIPRVTGGQETQYF; CDR3 DNA: TGTGCCAGTAGTATTCCACGCGTTACAGGGGGTCAAGAGACCCAGTACTTC
CDR3 length: 17; D gene: .; clone size: .; J gene: TRBJ1-1; V gene: TRBV7-2; CDR3 protein: CASSLVFTSTGNTEAFF; CDR3 DNA: TGTGCCAGCAGCTTAGTTTTTACTTCAACGGGGAACACTGAAGCTTTCTTT
CDR3 length: 13; D gene: TRBD1; clone size: .; J gene: TRBJ1-1; V gene: TRBV7-8; CDR3 protein: CASSLSQGTEAFF; CDR3 DNA: TGTGCCAGCAGCTTATCACAGGGGACTGAAGCTTTCTTT
CDR3 length: 12; D gene: .; clone size: .; J gene: TRBJ2-7; V gene: TRBV19; CDR3 protein: CASSIQTYEQYF; CDR3 DNA: TGTGCCAGTAGTATCCAGACCTACGAGCAGTACTTC
CDR3 length: 14; D gene: TRBD1; clone size: .; J gene: TRBJ1-1; V gene: TRBV7-8; CDR3 protein: CASSRQGRSPEAFF; CDR3 DNA: TGTGCCAGCAGTCGACAGGGTAGGTCTCCTGAAGCTTTCTTT
CDR3 length: 14; D gene: .; clone size: .; J gene: TRBJ1-5; V gene: TRBV7-6; CDR3 protein: CASSLGGRGQPQHF; CDR3 DNA: TGTGCCAGCAGCTTAGGGGGCAGGGGTCAGCCCCAGCATTTT
CDR3 length: 14; D gene: .; clone size: .; J gene: TRBJ1-4; V gene: TRBV5-1; CDR3 protein: CASSLGSTDEKLFF; CDR3 DNA: TGCGCCAGCAGCTTGGGCAGCACAGATGAAAAACTGTTTTTT
CDR3 length: 11; D gene: .; clone size: .; J gene: TRBJ2-5; V gene: TRBV18; CDR3 protein: CASSPRETQYF; CDR3 DNA: TGTGCCAGCTCACCCAGGGAGACCCAGTACTTC
CDR3 length: 15; D gene: .; clone size: .; J gene: TRBJ2-6; V gene: TRBV21-1; CDR3 protein: CASSKGALGANVLTF; CDR3 DNA: TGTGCCAGCAGCAAGGGGGCGCTGGGGGCCAACGTCCTGACTTTC
CDR3 length: 13; D gene: TRBD2; clone size: .; J gene: TRBJ2-1; V gene: TRBV5-1; CDR3 protein: CASSLAGGNEQFF; CDR3 DNA: TGCGCCAGCAGCTTGGCGGGGGGGAATGAGCAGTTCTTC
CDR3 length: 14; D gene: TRBD1; clone size: .; J gene: TRBJ1-1; V gene: TRBV5-1; CDR3 protein: CASSLQGANTEAFF; CDR3 DNA: TGCGCCAGCAGCTTGCAGGGGGCGAACACTGAAGCTTTCTTT
CDR3 length: 14; D gene: TRBD1; clone size: .; J gene: TRBJ2-2; V gene: TRBV24-1; CDR3 protein: CATRGQGATGELFF; CDR3 DNA: TGTGCCACCAGAGGACAGGGAGCCACCGGGGAGCTGTTTTTT
CDR3 length: 19; D gene: .; clone size: .; J gene: TRBJ2-7; V gene: TRBV19; CDR3 protein: CASSINSGLGTAGNYEQYF; CDR3 DNA: TGTGCCAGTAGTATAAATTCAGGGCTAGGCACCGCGGGAAACTACGAGCAGTACTTC
CDR3 length: 14; D gene: .; clone size: .; J gene: TRBJ1-2; V gene: TRBV5-1; CDR3 protein: CASSLGGSDYGYTF; CDR3 DNA: TGCGCCAGCAGCTTGGGAGGGTCCGACTATGGCTACACCTTC
CDR3 length: 15; D gene: TRBD1; clone size: .; J gene: TRBJ2-3; V gene: TRBV9; CDR3 protein: CASSVGTALTDTQYF; CDR3 DNA: TGTGCCAGCAGCGTTGGGACAGCCCTCACAGATACGCAGTATTTT
CDR3 length: 15; D gene: TRBD1; clone size: .; J gene: TRBJ2-1; V gene: TRBV5-1; CDR3 protein: CASSPDRGSYNEQFF; CDR3 DNA: TGCGCCAGCAGCCCTGACAGGGGTTCCTACAATGAGCAGTTCTTC
CDR3 length: 16; D gene: .; clone size: .; J gene: TRBJ2-3; V gene: TRBV18; CDR3 protein: CASSPPGRTQDNTQYF; CDR3 DNA: TGTGCCAGCTCACCACCTGGGAGGACACAGGACAATACGCAGTATTTT
CDR3 length: 16; D gene: TRBD1; clone size: .; J gene: TRBJ1-2; V gene: TRBV3-1/TRBV3-2; CDR3 protein: CASSHWDRGRDYGYTF; CDR3 DNA: TGTGCCAGCAGCCATTGGGACAGGGGGCGAGACTATGGCTACACCTTC
CDR3 length: 15; D gene: TRBD2; clone size: few; J gene: TRBJ2-7; V gene: TRBV27; CDR3 protein: CASSPRTSGAYEQYF; CDR3 DNA: TGTGCCAGCAGTCCCCGGACTAGCGGGGCCTACGAGCAGTACTTC
CDR3 length: 14; D gene: TRBD1; clone size: .; J gene: TRBJ2-5; V gene: TRBV5-1; CDR3 protein: CASRRGLGQETQYF; CDR3 DNA: TGCGCCAGCAGAAGGGGGCTGGGGCAAGAGACCCAGTACTTC
CDR3 length: 12; D gene: .; clone size: .; J gene: TRBJ1-1; V gene: TRBV5-1; CDR3 protein: CASSLVGEGAFF; CDR3 DNA: TGCGCCAGCAGCTTGGTGGGGGAGGGGGCTTTCTTT
CDR3 length: 16; D gene: .; clone size: .; J gene: TRBJ2-7; V gene: TRBV19; CDR3 protein: CASSIDRRGFSYEQYF; CDR3 DNA: TGTGCCAGTAGTATCGACAGGCGGGGGTTCTCCTACGAGCAGTACTTC
CDR3 length: 18; D gene: .; clone size: .; J gene: TRBJ2-6; V gene: TRBV19; CDR3 protein: CASSIRQGMGSGANVLTF; CDR3 DNA: TGTGCCAGTAGTATAAGGCAGGGTATGGGCTCTGGGGCCAACGTCCTGACTTTC
CDR3 length: 15; D gene: TRBD1; clone size: .; J gene: TRBJ1-2; V gene: TRBV19; CDR3 protein: CASSMAGQGGYGYTF; CDR3 DNA: TGTGCCAGTAGTATGGCGGGACAGGGAGGCTATGGCTACACCTTC
CDR3 length: 15; D gene: .; clone size: .; J gene: TRBJ1-4; V gene: TRBV21-1; CDR3 protein: CASSKGGRVGEKLFF; CDR3 DNA: TGTGCCAGCAGCAAAGGGGGCAGGGTTGGGGAAAAACTGTTTTTT
CDR3 length: 13; D gene: .; clone size: .; J gene: TRBJ1-2; V gene: TRBV15; CDR3 protein: CATSRDHGGGYTF; CDR3 DNA: TGTGCCACCAGCAGAGATCACGGGGGTGGCTACACCTTC
CDR3 length: 15; D gene: .; clone size: .; J gene: TRBJ1-5; V gene: TRBV18; CDR3 protein: CASSPLAGYNQPQHF; CDR3 DNA: TGTGCCAGCTCACCACTTGCAGGGTACAATCAGCCCCAGCATTTT
CDR3 length: 13; D gene: .; clone size: .; J gene: TRBJ2-7; V gene: TRBV5-6; CDR3 protein: CASSRGGTYEQYF; CDR3 DNA: TGTGCCAGCAGCCGGGGAGGCACCTACGAGCAGTACTTC
CDR3 length: 16; D gene: TRBD1; clone size: .; J gene: TRBJ2-7; V gene: TRBV5-1; CDR3 protein: CASSKATGPVSYEQYF; CDR3 DNA: TGCGCCAGCAGCAAGGCGACAGGGCCGGTTTCCTACGAGCAGTACTTC
CDR3 length: 13; D gene: .; clone size: once; J gene: TRBJ2-3; V gene: TRBV2; CDR3 protein: CASRTRALDTQYF; CDR3 DNA: TGTGCCAGCAGGACTAGGGCCCTTGATACGCAGTATTTT
CDR3 length: 14; D gene: TRBD2; clone size: .; J gene: TRBJ2-1; V gene: TRBV11-2; CDR3 protein: CASSFGTRYNEQFF; CDR3 DNA: TGTGCCAGCAGCTTCGGGACTAGATACAATGAGCAGTTCTTC
CDR3 length: 15; D gene: .; clone size: .; J gene: TRBJ1-2; V gene: TRBV21-1; CDR3 protein: CASSKEGRDRDGYTF; CDR3 DNA: TGTGCCAGCAGCAAAGAAGGTCGGGACAGGGATGGCTACACCTTC
CDR3 length: 12; D gene: .; clone size: once; J gene: TRBJ1-2; V gene: TRBV2; CDR3 protein: CASSAQGYGYTF; CDR3 DNA: TGTGCCAGCAGTGCACAGGGATATGGCTACACCTTC
CDR3 length: 13; D gene: .; clone size: once; J gene: TRBJ2-7; V gene: TRBV6-5; CDR3 protein: CASQGHPRYEQYF; CDR3 DNA: TGTGCCAGCCAGGGCCACCCGAGGTACGAGCAGTACTTC
CDR3 length: 13; D gene: .; clone size: .; J gene: TRBJ1-2; V gene: TRBV6-5; CDR3 protein: CASSPTGNYGYTF; CDR3 DNA: TGTGCCAGCAGCCCGACAGGCAACTATGGCTACACCTTC
CDR3 length: 14; D gene: TRBD1; clone size: .; J gene: TRBJ2-7; V gene: TRBV13; CDR3 protein: CASSPRDRGYEQYF; CDR3 DNA: TGTGCCAGCAGCCCCCGGGACAGGGGCTACGAGCAGTACTTC
CDR3 length: 17; D gene: TRBD1; clone size: few; J gene: TRBJ1-1; V gene: TRBV19; CDR3 protein: CASSLPPRRGYRTEAFF; CDR3 DNA: TGTGCCAGTAGTCTGCCCCCCCGCAGGGGGTATCGAACTGAAGCTTTCTTT
CDR3 length: 18; D gene: TRBD2; clone size: .; J gene: TRBJ2-2; V gene: TRBV9; CDR3 protein: CASSVVAGGPAVTGELFF; CDR3 DNA: TGTGCCAGCAGCGTAGTTGCGGGAGGGCCAGCAGTTACCGGGGAGCTGTTTTTT
CDR3 length: 13; D gene: TRBD1; clone size: .; J gene: TRBJ1-4; V gene: TRBV6-5; CDR3 protein: CASSRDRDEKLFF; CDR3 DNA: TGTGCCAGTAGCCGGGACAGGGATGAAAAACTGTTTTTT
CDR3 length: 15; D gene: .; clone size: .; J gene: TRBJ2-7; V gene: TRBV2; CDR3 protein: CASSEVKGFAYEQYF; CDR3 DNA: TGTGCCAGCAGTGAGGTGAAGGGGTTCGCCTACGAGCAGTACTTC
CDR3 length: 19; D gene: TRBD2; clone size: .; J gene: TRBJ2-5; V gene: TRBV15; CDR3 protein: CATSSVPGLAGGHQETQYF; CDR3 DNA: TGTGCCACCAGCAGTGTCCCGGGACTAGCGGGGGGGCATCAAGAGACCCAGTACTTC
CDR3 length: 14; D gene: TRBD2; clone size: .; J gene: TRBJ2-7; V gene: TRBV5-1; CDR3 protein: CASSPTSGSHEQYF; CDR3 DNA: TGCGCCAGCAGCCCCACTAGCGGGAGTCACGAGCAGTACTTC
CDR3 length: 14; D gene: .; clone size: .; J gene: TRBJ1-5; V gene: TRBV18; CDR3 protein: CASSLQDSNQPQHF; CDR3 DNA: TGTGCCAGCTCACTGCAGGATAGCAATCAGCCCCAGCATTTT
CDR3 length: 14; D gene: .; clone size: .; J gene: TRBJ1-1; V gene: TRBV25-1; CDR3 protein: CASLDRGANTEAFF; CDR3 DNA: TGTGCCAGCCTCGACAGAGGAGCGAACACTGAAGCTTTCTTT
CDR3 length: 15; D gene: .; clone size: .; J gene: TRBJ1-1; V gene: TRBV2; CDR3 protein: CASSSIRTGGTEAFF; CDR3 DNA: TGTGCCAGCAGTTCTATTCGGACGGGAGGGACTGAAGCTTTCTTT
CDR3 length: 14; D gene: TRBD1; clone size: once; J gene: TRBJ1-5; V gene: TRBV5-1; CDR3 protein: CASSSGQPGQPQHF; CDR3 DNA: TGCGCCAGCAGCTCGGGACAGCCTGGGCAGCCCCAGCATTTT
CDR3 length: 16; D gene: .; clone size: .; J gene: TRBJ1-6; V gene: TRBV4-1; CDR3 protein: CASSQEGSSYNSPLHF; CDR3 DNA: TGCGCCAGCAGCCAAGAGGGGAGCTCCTATAATTCACCCCTCCACTTT
CDR3 length: 14; D gene: .; clone size: .; J gene: TRBJ2-7; V gene: TRBV6-6; CDR3 protein: CASRLLAISYEQYF; CDR3 DNA: TGTGCCAGCAGGCTACTAGCAATATCGTACGAGCAGTACTTC
CDR3 length: 18; D gene: TRBD2; clone size: .; J gene: TRBJ2-1; V gene: TRBV5-5; CDR3 protein: CASSSVIRGGGRIDEQFF; CDR3 DNA: TGTGCCAGCAGCTCGGTAATTCGAGGCGGCGGGAGAATCGATGAGCAGTTCTTC
CDR3 length: 13; D gene: .; clone size: .; J gene: TRBJ2-7; V gene: TRBV7-2; CDR3 protein: CASSLIFIDEQYF; CDR3 DNA: TGTGCCAGCAGCTTAATCTTTATAGACGAGCAGTACTTC
CDR3 length: 15; D gene: TRBD1; clone size: .; J gene: TRBJ1-2; V gene: TRBV19; CDR3 protein: CASSPIGGSPYGYTF; CDR3 DNA: TGTGCCAGTAGCCCTATAGGGGGCTCCCCCTATGGCTACACCTTC
CDR3 length: 15; D gene: .; clone size: .; J gene: TRBJ2-7; V gene: TRBV9; CDR3 protein: CASSTREFRGVEQYF; CDR3 DNA: TGTGCCAGCAGCACACGGGAGTTTAGAGGGGTTGAGCAGTACTTC
CDR3 length: 15; D gene: TRBD2; clone size: once; J gene: TRBJ2-3; V gene: TRBV5-1; CDR3 protein: CASRLARLSTDTQYF; CDR3 DNA: TGCGCCAGTAGACTAGCGCGCCTCAGCACAGATACGCAGTATTTT
CDR3 length: 16; D gene: .; clone size: .; J gene: TRBJ1-5; V gene: TRBV4-2; CDR3 protein: CASSLSGGDGNQPQHF; CDR3 DNA: TGTGCCAGCAGCCTGAGTGGGGGGGATGGCAATCAGCCCCAGCATTTT